This passage covers 16 T cell receptor beta chains from one sample sequenced in a study of cytomegalovirus exposure and HLA in healthy donors. Primers for the PCR totalled 60 Vbeta and 13 Jbeta. Assay used: immunoSEQ multiplex PCR; TCRdb lists only in-frame clones, some missing. The table lists 130,000 to 150,000 clones, roughly 80% of them singletons. Sequenced sample: PBMCs. These receptors all come from a woman in her 30s in good health and CMV-seronegative.

This clone was seen only a few times. The chain joins TRBV5-1 to TRBJ1-2; unclear D gene. V shed 7 bases and J shed 8 bases, with 21 bases lying between them. This CDR3 comprises 14 residues. The germline V gene encodes CDR1 SGHRS and CDR2 YFSETQ. CDR3 DNA sequence: TGCGCCAGCTCCCAAACGCCAGGATTGCAAGGCTACACCTTC. Translated: CASSQTPGLQGYTF. Full variable domain (remainder filled in from reference TRBV5-1 and TRBJ1-2): KAGVTQTPRYLIKTRGQQVTLSCSPISGHRSVSWYQQTPGQGLQFLFEYFSETQRNKGNFPGRFSGRQFSNSRSEMNVSTLELGDSALYLCASSQTPGLQGYTFGSGTRLTVV.

This clone was seen a single time. This specimen includes other DNA sequences encoding the same CDR3. V and J are TRBV27 and TRBJ2-7; the match to TRBD1 covers 11 bases. J lost 2 bases, V lost 3 bases, and 0 bases had no gene match. CDR3 length: 14 residues. Germline CDR1 MNHEY, CDR2 SMNVEV (reference sequence). This chain's CDR3 is CASSLGQGAYEQYF. CDR3 in DNA: TGTGCCAGCAGTTTGGGACAGGGGGCCTACGAGCAGTACTTC.

The chain combines TRBV5-4 with TRBJ2-1, with 7 bases identical to TRBD2. CDR3 length equals 16 residues. J lost 4 bases, V lost 2 bases, and 9 bases had no gene match. Germline CDR1 SGHNT, CDR2 YYREEE (reference sequence). This CDR3 is CASSFLAGVGYNEQFF. The CDR3 bases are TGTGCCAGCAGCTTTCTGGCGGGAGTAGGGTACAATGAGCAGTTCTTC. Supplemented by reference TRBV5-4 and TRBJ2-1, the full variable domain reads ETGVTQSPTHLIKTRGQQVTLRCSSQSGHNTVSWYQQALGQGPQFIFQYYREEENGRGNFPPRFSGLQFPNYSSELNVNALELDDSALYLCASSFLAGVGYNEQFFGPGTRLTVL.

This clone has a handful of counts. The rearrangement links TRBV5-4 to TRBJ1-3; no firm D call. Germline-derived CDR1 and CDR2 are SGHNT and YYREEE (reference sequence). The CDR3 runs 15 residues. Trimming removed 0 bases at V and 4 bases at J, with 11 bases between. DNA of the CDR3: TGTGCCAGCAGCTTGGAGAGGGCAGGAGGAAACACCATATATTTT. This sequence encodes CASSLERAGGNTIYF.

The V and J genes are TRBV9 and TRBJ2-1, with 8 positions matching TRBD2. Germline CDR1 reads SGDLS; CDR2 reads YYNGEE. This CDR3 has 15 residues. The J segment lost 0 bases and the V segment lost 1 base, leaving 0 bases of the junction unmatched. CDR3: CASSVSGSSYNEQFF. CDR3 nucleotides: TGTGCCAGCAGCGTAAGCGGGAGCTCCTACAATGAGCAGTTCTTC.

The gene calls are TRBV5-1 and TRBJ2-5; possibly TRBD2 for D (6 bases). This CDR3 contains 15 residues. The V end was cut by 0 bases, the J end by 5 bases, with 14 bases between. Germline CDR1 SGHRS, CDR2 YFSETQ. The CDR3 sequence is CASSLEVWGVETQYF. The CDR3 coding sequence is TGCGCCAGCAGCTTGGAAGTTTGGGGGGTTGAGACCCAGTACTTC.

The chain combines TRBV7-9 with TRBJ2-7, with D perhaps TRBD2 (5 bases). The CDR3 runs 15 residues. Germline CDR1 SEHNR, CDR2 FQNEAQ (reference sequence). The V gene lost 2 bases and the J gene lost 0 bases, with 11 bases spanning the gap. The CDR3 DNA is TGTGCCAGCAGCTTACTCCCGGGAACCTCCTACGAGCAGTACTTC. Its translation: CASSLLPGTSYEQYF.

This clone was counted a single time. The chain links TRBV27 to TRBJ2-2, with 11 bases matching TRBD1. CDR1 is MNHEY and CDR2 is SMNVEV in the germline V gene (reference sequence). There are 15 residues in the CDR3. Germline trimming cut 2 bases from V and 7 bases from J; bases unmatched to any gene: 3. The CDR3 loop is CASSLRTGGDGELFF. DNA of the CDR3: TGTGCCAGCAGTTTAAGGACAGGGGGCGACGGGGAGCTGTTTTTT.

This clone appeared a few times. The chain links TRBV6-5 to TRBJ2-7, with D uncertain. V gave up 5 bases and J gave up 9 bases, with 14 bases separating them. Germline V lookup: CDR1 MNHEY, CDR2 SVGAGI. CDR3 size: 12 residues. CDR3 region: CASSAVGRWQYF. CDR3 nucleotide sequence: TGTGCCAGCAGTGCGGTCGGCCGCTGGCAGTACTTC.

The chain employs TRBV19 and TRBJ1-2; 9 bases are a match to TRBD1. With V trimmed by 1 base and J by 8 bases, 2 bases remained unmatched. CDR1 and CDR2 (germline): LNHDA, SQIVND (reference sequence). The CDR3 is 13 residues long. The CDR3 spells CASSIGDRVGYTF. CDR3 sequence (DNA): TGTGCCAGTAGTATAGGGGACAGGGTCGGCTACACCTTC.

J is TRBJ2-7 and V is TRBV10-3; perhaps TRBD1 as D (5 bases). The germline gives CDR1 ENHRY, CDR2 SYGVKD. Between the trimmed V and J ends, which lost 2 bases and 5 bases, there was a span of 10 bases. CDR3 length: 13 residues. Written as DNA, the CDR3 is TGTGCCATCAGTGAGCAGACAGTCGACGAGCAGTACTTC. This gives the protein CAISEQTVDEQYF.

Concerning this clone itself: One junction end does not reproduce the germline sequence, and a read error may be involved. V and J are TRBV7-9 and TRBJ1-2; the D is unclear. Germline V gene data show CDR1 as SEHNR and CDR2 as FQNEAQ (reference sequence). The CDR3 contains 15 residues. This CDR3 reads CSSSPTQGSGYGYTF. The DNA for the CDR3 is TGTTCCAGCAGCCCTACACAAGGGAGCGGCTATGGCTACACCTTC.

This clone was recorded a few times. The chain uses TRBV6-6 and TRBJ1-6; 7 nucleotides match TRBD1. V shed 4 bases, J shed 5 bases, and the junction held 5 bases outside the gene matches. This CDR3 is 15 amino acids long. Germline-derived CDR1 and CDR2 are MNHNY and SVGAGI (reference sequence). CDR3 DNA: TGTGCCAGCAGTTCCGGGACAGTGCATAATTCACCCCTCCACTTT. As protein: CASSSGTVHNSPLHF.

This chain links TRBV5-1 with TRBJ2-2, with 9 bases that match TRBD1. The CDR3 has 15 residues. Germline CDR1 and CDR2: SGHRS and YFSETQ. J was trimmed by 5 bases and V by 6 bases; bases with no gene match: 8. CDR3 residues: CASTWDRARTGELFF. In DNA form, the CDR3 reads TGCGCCAGCACCTGGGACAGGGCGAGAACCGGGGAGCTGTTTTTT.

This clone showed up just once. The CDR3 region has the DNA TGCGCCAGCAGCTTGGACAGGGGGGGGGATGGCTACACCTTC. Protein product: CASSLDRGGDGYTF. The chain links TRBV5-1 to TRBJ1-2, with TRBD1 matching 8 bases. CDR1 and CDR2 from the germline V gene are SGHRS and YFSETQ. V was pared by 0 bases and J by 6 bases, with 4 bases of the junction left unmatched. This CDR3 has 14 residues.

To note about this clone: Different DNA sequences within this sample yield the same CDR3. The CDR3, as DNA: TGTGCCAGCAGCTTAGGTACGGGAAGCACAGATACGCAGTATTTT. Residues: CASSLGTGSTDTQYF. This sequence joins TRBV7-8 and TRBJ2-3, with D tentatively TRBD2 (5 bases). Trimming shortened V by 1 base and J by 0 bases, and 8 bases separated the two germline ends. The CDR3 extends over 15 amino acids. The germline gives CDR1 SGHVS, CDR2 FQNEAQ.